This T cell receptor (beta chain) emerged from a study of tumor T cells in aggressive B-cell lymphoma. V trimming: 5 bases; J trimming: 11 bases; junction bases outside the gene matches: 11. This CDR3 has 14 amino acids. Germline V lookup: CDR1 SGHTS, CDR2 YDEGEE. Data came from immunoSEQ multiplex PCR; TCRdb stores just in-frame clones and leaves some out. The sample shows 1,500 to 2,000 clones, 93% of them seen only once. Material for sequencing was tumor tissue. The TCR originated in an adult with diffuse large B cell lymphoma. The J gene is TRBJ1-5, the V gene TRBV5-8, with 9 bases fitting TRBD1. CDR3 DNA sequence: TGTGCCAGCAGGCGGACAGGGGCCCTAGGAGCCCAGCATTTT. Translating it yields CASRRTGALGAQHF.